The rows below give T cell receptor beta chains drawn from one sample of a study of Graves' ophthalmopathy and Graves' hyperthyroidism. Each CDR3 protein is one row after TCRdb ran MiXCR on the multiplex PCR reads. The sample yields approximately 150,000 distinct CDR3 sequences, 35% to 50% seen once. The sequencing input was peripheral blood. These TCRs come from a man aged 30-40 years with Graves' ophthalmopathy. CDR3s leave out the opening cysteine and the closing phenylalanine or tryptophan. The order of the fields is D gene, J gene, V gene, CDR3 protein. The D gene is left open where the match is weak.

D gene: .
J gene: TRBJ1-1
V gene: TRBV12-3/TRBV12-4
CDR3 protein: ASSQIDRMNTEAF

D gene: TRBD1
J gene: TRBJ2-5
V gene: TRBV29-1
CDR3 protein: SVEGQGAGGAQY

D gene: .
J gene: TRBJ2-7
V gene: TRBV10-2
CDR3 protein: ASKHSAYEQY

D gene: .
J gene: TRBJ1-1
V gene: TRBV5-1
CDR3 protein: ASSRTRVNTEAF

D gene: .
J gene: TRBJ1-1
V gene: TRBV6-1
CDR3 protein: ASSDQGRTEAF

D gene: TRBD1
J gene: TRBJ2-7
V gene: TRBV30
CDR3 protein: AWAGTGAYEQY

D gene: .
J gene: TRBJ2-7
V gene: TRBV4-2
CDR3 protein: ASSQGPGSSYEQY

D gene: .
J gene: TRBJ1-1
V gene: TRBV28
CDR3 protein: ASSHPGDSTEAF

D gene: TRBD1
J gene: TRBJ2-7
V gene: TRBV4-3
CDR3 protein: ASSQDLRTGRRVQY

D gene: .
J gene: TRBJ1-3
V gene: TRBV11-2
CDR3 protein: ASSPTYSGNTIY

D gene: .
J gene: TRBJ2-7
V gene: TRBV6-1
CDR3 protein: ASSSGNPAPGEGEQY

D gene: .
J gene: TRBJ2-7
V gene: TRBV6-2/TRBV6-3
CDR3 protein: ASSDYPVYEQY

D gene: TRBD1
J gene: TRBJ1-6
V gene: TRBV7-2
CDR3 protein: ASSFPTGLSVSPLH

D gene: TRBD1
J gene: TRBJ1-2
V gene: TRBV11-2
CDR3 protein: ASRRLGQGDGYT

D gene: TRBD2
J gene: TRBJ2-5
V gene: TRBV6-5
CDR3 protein: ASSYSPGLQETQY

D gene: .
J gene: TRBJ2-7
V gene: TRBV30
CDR3 protein: AWSGSVITYEQY

D gene: .
J gene: TRBJ1-2
V gene: TRBV28
CDR3 protein: ASSSPGDYGYT

D gene: .
J gene: TRBJ2-7
V gene: TRBV7-2
CDR3 protein: ASSLDAGANYEQY

D gene: .
J gene: TRBJ1-2
V gene: TRBV6-5
CDR3 protein: ASSYSRGDLYGYT

D gene: TRBD2
J gene: TRBJ2-5
V gene: TRBV5-1
CDR3 protein: ASSFRTSGAQETQY

D gene: .
J gene: TRBJ2-4
V gene: TRBV7-2
CDR3 protein: ASSLPEFGLRNIQY

D gene: .
J gene: TRBJ2-7
V gene: TRBV20-1
CDR3 protein: SASGHFPGEQY

D gene: TRBD1
J gene: TRBJ1-3
V gene: TRBV11-2
CDR3 protein: ASSTSSTGAGNTIY

D gene: .
J gene: TRBJ2-5
V gene: TRBV3-1
CDR3 protein: ASSPGGRILETQY

D gene: TRBD2
J gene: TRBJ2-2
V gene: TRBV6-1
CDR3 protein: ASRIPPGQGLAGGSTGELF

D gene: TRBD1
J gene: TRBJ1-1
V gene: TRBV27
CDR3 protein: ASSLYRGYTEAF

D gene: TRBD1
J gene: TRBJ1-5
V gene: TRBV6-1
CDR3 protein: ASRSGQGGNQPQH

D gene: TRBD1
J gene: TRBJ1-2
V gene: TRBV15
CDR3 protein: ATSRDLTVTGEASGYGYT

D gene: TRBD2
J gene: TRBJ2-7
V gene: TRBV20-1
CDR3 protein: SARDSALAGDEQY

D gene: .
J gene: TRBJ1-1
V gene: TRBV19
CDR3 protein: ASSIDGDTEAF

D gene: TRBD1
J gene: TRBJ1-1
V gene: TRBV28
CDR3 protein: ASTKTGGITEAF

D gene: .
J gene: TRBJ2-7
V gene: TRBV12-3/TRBV12-4
CDR3 protein: ASSFPGRGVYEQY

D gene: TRBD2
J gene: TRBJ2-7
V gene: TRBV2
CDR3 protein: ASSSTLGLAGGPGHEQY

D gene: TRBD1
J gene: TRBJ2-5
V gene: TRBV7-9
CDR3 protein: ASSFRGPQETQY

D gene: .
J gene: TRBJ2-7
V gene: TRBV25-1
CDR3 protein: ASTAWTEPYEQY

D gene: .
J gene: TRBJ1-5
V gene: TRBV18
CDR3 protein: ASSGGRNQPQH

D gene: .
J gene: TRBJ1-3
V gene: TRBV19
CDR3 protein: ASSIGSAGNTIY

D gene: .
J gene: TRBJ1-1
V gene: TRBV18
CDR3 protein: ASSPPEPLNTEAF

D gene: .
J gene: TRBJ1-2
V gene: TRBV6-1
CDR3 protein: ASSEATISFYGYT

D gene: TRBD1
J gene: TRBJ1-5
V gene: TRBV12-3/TRBV12-4
CDR3 protein: ASSLAVGRTGRNNQPQH

D gene: TRBD1
J gene: TRBJ2-7
V gene: TRBV7-2
CDR3 protein: ASSLVPGGYEQY

D gene: TRBD1
J gene: TRBJ2-2
V gene: TRBV9
CDR3 protein: ASSKTGSPGELF

D gene: .
J gene: TRBJ2-7
V gene: TRBV13
CDR3 protein: ASSHTDRREQY

D gene: .
J gene: TRBJ1-1
V gene: TRBV20-1
CDR3 protein: SAHPWGGGRNTEAF

D gene: TRBD1
J gene: TRBJ1-1
V gene: TRBV7-6
CDR3 protein: ASSSRTGGSNTEAF

D gene: TRBD1
J gene: TRBJ1-1
V gene: TRBV12-3/TRBV12-4
CDR3 protein: ASSFLLQGALNTEAF

D gene: .
J gene: TRBJ2-7
V gene: TRBV12-3/TRBV12-4
CDR3 protein: ASSLRHDEQY

D gene: .
J gene: TRBJ2-7
V gene: TRBV30
CDR3 protein: AWSGRGRLDEQC

D gene: .
J gene: TRBJ2-7
V gene: TRBV12-3/TRBV12-4
CDR3 protein: ARSGRIYEQY

D gene: TRBD2
J gene: TRBJ2-7
V gene: TRBV20-1
CDR3 protein: SASWREGAGEQY

D gene: .
J gene: TRBJ2-7
V gene: TRBV28
CDR3 protein: ASSFSEDYEQY

D gene: TRBD2
J gene: TRBJ2-5
V gene: TRBV9
CDR3 protein: ASSVAGGLGETQY

D gene: .
J gene: TRBJ1-5
V gene: TRBV7-2
CDR3 protein: VSGFAAGSNQPQH

D gene: .
J gene: TRBJ1-1
V gene: TRBV11-2
CDR3 protein: ASSSWTAKAF